Presented here are 19 T cell receptor beta chains from one specimen sequenced in a study of T-cell memory formation after mild COVID-19. Each CDR3 protein gets one entry after TCRdb re-called the 5' RACE reads with MiXCR. The sample includes 270,000 or so distinct CDR3 sequences, around 17% seen only once; the top ten take 22%. The specimen sequenced was PBMCs or a T cell subset sorted from them (not recorded which). These receptors originate from a man between 18 and 29 years old who had mild COVID-19 (a few samples of this study predate the infection). Cell type and time point are not known.

This clonotype appeared a few times. The rearrangement links TRBV6-2 or TRBV6-3 to TRBJ2-7; 9 nucleotides align to TRBD1. The V and J ends lost 0 bases and 3 bases, in that order; junction bases with no gene match: 9. Per germline, CDR1 MNHEY and CDR2 SVGEGT. The CDR3 contains 17 residues. DNA of the CDR3: TGTGCCAGCAGTTACTCACCCACCCGACAGGGGGTCTACGAGCAGTACTTC. Translation: CASSYSPTRQGVYEQYF.

This clonotype showed up just a few times. CDR3 nucleotides: TGTGCCAGCAGCGGAGCGGGGGGCAGGTCCTACGAGCAGTACTTC. Protein: CASSGAGGRSYEQYF. This sequence joins TRBV7-2 and TRBJ2-7; 9 bases match TRBD2. V shed 5 bases and J 1 base; nucleotides not matched to a gene: 6. There are 15 residues in the CDR3. Germline V gene lookup returns CDR1 SGHTA and CDR2 FQGNSA. Full variable domain (remainder filled in from reference TRBV7-2 and TRBJ2-7): GAGVSQSPSNKVTEKGKDVELRCDPISGHTALYWYRQSLGQGLEFLIYFQGNSAPDKSGLPSDRFSAERTGGSVSTLTIQRTQQEDSAVYLCASSGAGGRSYEQYFGPGTRLTVT.

There are a few counts of this clonotype. The chain uses TRBV28 and TRBJ1-5, with 9 positions matching TRBD1. After removal of 4 bases from V and 0 bases from J, the junction contained 10 bases not matched to a gene. Germline CDR1 reads MDHEN; CDR2 reads SYDVKM. The CDR3 is 18 amino acids. CDR3 in amino acids: CASSSTGQGLYSNQPQHF. The CDR3 nucleotides read TGTGCCAGCAGTTCCACGGGACAGGGACTTTATAGCAATCAGCCCCAGCATTTT.

The sample holds many counts of this clonotype. One end of the junction varies from germline; a read error may be responsible. The chain links TRBV4-1 to TRBJ1-2; no definite D call. The CDR3 contains 11 residues. From germline, CDR1 is MGHRA and CDR2 YSYEKL. The CDR3 DNA sequence: TGTGCCAGCAGCCAAGGCTATGGCTACACCTTC. This encodes CASSQGYGYTF.

This clonotype has only a few counts. The V gene is TRBV7-9, the J gene TRBJ2-5; a possible D gene is TRBD1 (6 bases). Germline CDR1 and CDR2: SEHNR and FQNEAQ (reference sequence). The V end lost 3 bases, the J end lost 0 bases, and 11 bases lay between the germline ends. The CDR3 runs to 15 residues. CDR3 region: CASSLTGYNQETQYF. As DNA, the CDR3 is TGTGCCAGCAGCTTGACAGGCTACAACCAAGAGACCCAGTACTTC.

The sample holds a few counts of this clonotype. The chain recombines TRBV6-2 or TRBV6-3 with TRBJ1-5, with D unclear. There are 18 residues in the CDR3. Trimming left V 4 bases short and J 1 base short, with 20 bases between. Germline V CDR1 and CDR2: MNHEY, SVGEGT. The CDR3 protein is CASSSSLRKQRSNQPQHF. The CDR3 DNA sequence: TGTGCCAGCAGTTCCTCGCTACGGAAGCAAAGGAGCAATCAGCCCCAGCATTTT.

This clonotype was detected only a few times. The chain recombines TRBV7-7 with TRBJ2-2, with 9 nucleotides matching TRBD1. CDR3 size: 14 residues. J lost 7 bases, V lost 2 bases, and 2 bases had no gene match. The germline CDR1 and CDR2 sequences are SSHAT and FNYEAQ (reference sequence). CDR3 bases: TGTGCCAGCAGCTTAACAGGGGGCAGCGGGGAGCTGTTTTTT. Amino acid sequence: CASSLTGGSGELFF.

The chain links TRBV6-1 to TRBJ2-7; tentatively, D is TRBD2 (6 bases). V was trimmed by 4 bases and J by 3 bases, leaving 10 bases between them. The germline gives CDR1 MNHNS, CDR2 SASEGT. The CDR3 is 13 residues long. CDR3 protein: CASSAGLLYEQYF. CDR3 bases: TGTGCCAGCAGTGCGGGACTCCTCTACGAGCAGTACTTC.

J is TRBJ1-2 and V is TRBV5-1; 8 nucleotides agree with TRBD1. Germline V gene sequence: CDR1 SGHRS, CDR2 YFSETQ. The ends lost 3 bases at V and 6 bases at J; junction bases unmatched: 16. The CDR3 covers 17 residues. The CDR3 nucleotides are TGCGCCAGCAGCTCACTACCGCCGGGACAGGATGGGAATGGCTACACCTTC. This sequence encodes CASSSLPPGQDGNGYTF.

The chain carries TRBV10-3 and TRBJ2-5; D not certain. The CDR3 runs 13 residues. V was pared by 0 bases and J by 5 bases, with 7 bases between. Germline V CDR1 and CDR2: ENHRY, SYGVKD. CDR3 amino acids: CAISESLRETQYF. The CDR3 nucleotides are TGTGCCATCAGTGAGTCCCTTCGGGAGACCCAGTACTTC.

This rearrangement joins TRBV7-3 to TRBJ2-3; tentatively, D is TRBD1 or TRBD2 (6 bases each). Germline assignment: CDR1 SGHTA and CDR2 FQGTGA. This CDR3 contains 14 residues. Trimming removed 1 base at V and 8 bases at J, with 13 bases between. CDR3 loop: CASSLKGVGGTQYF. CDR3 DNA: TGTGCCAGCAGCTTAAAGGGGGTGGGAGGTACGCAGTATTTT.

The rearrangement links TRBV27 to TRBJ1-5; D gene uncertain. Looked up from germline, CDR1 is MNHEY and CDR2 is SMNVEV (reference sequence). The CDR3 covers 14 residues. Trimming took off 6 bases at V and 2 bases at J, with 11 bases between the two ends. The CDR3 loop reads CASRGLWGNQPQHF. The CDR3, as DNA: TGTGCCAGCAGAGGGTTATGGGGCAATCAGCCCCAGCATTTT.

This clonotype has a count of ten or more. The chain has TRBV6-5 and TRBJ2-1; 7 bases are a match to TRBD2. This CDR3 has 14 residues. Germline CDR1 reads MNHEY; CDR2 reads SVGAGI. The junction had 6 bases not matched to a gene; V was cut back by 4 bases and J by 6 bases. The CDR3 coding sequence is TGTGCCAGCAGTTCACCGGGAGGTTCCAATGAGCAGTTCTTC. Amino acid sequence: CASSSPGGSNEQFF.

The sample holds a few counts of this clonotype. This chain connects TRBV3-1 to TRBJ1-6; D gene unclear. Per germline, CDR1 LGHDT and CDR2 YNNKEL (reference sequence). The CDR3 length is 12 residues. Trimming left V 0 bases short and J 13 bases short, with 7 bases between. CDR3 sequence (DNA): TGTGCCAGCAGCCAAGAGAGTAGGCCCCTCCACTTT. This codes for CASSQESRPLHF. The whole variable domain, filled in from reference TRBV3-1 and TRBJ1-6, reads DTAVSQTPKYLVTQMGNDKSIKCEQNLGHDTMYWYKQDSKKFLKIMFSYNNKELIINETVPNRFSPKSPDKAHLNLHINSLELGDSAVYFCASSQESRPLHFGNGTRLTVT.

The chain has TRBV20-1 and TRBJ1-6; TRBD1 agrees at 7 bases. Germline trimming cut 5 bases from V and 8 bases from J; bases unmatched to any gene: 6. The CDR3 spans 13 residues. Germline assignment: CDR1 DFQATT and CDR2 SNEGSKA (reference sequence). CDR3 residues: CSAGRDRDSPLHF. The CDR3, as DNA: TGCAGTGCTGGGCGCGACAGGGATTCACCCCTCCACTTT.

The chain uses TRBV10-3 and TRBJ1-1; weak D call: TRBD1 (5 bases). The CDR3 runs 16 residues. V dropped 3 bases and J dropped 1 base, with 15 bases sitting between them. Germline-derived CDR1 and CDR2 are ENHRY and SYGVKD. The DNA for the CDR3 is TGTGCCATCAGTGAAGGTGGGGCTGTCCGGAACACTGAAGCTTTCTTT. This gives the protein CAISEGGAVRNTEAFF.

This clonotype came up a few times. V usage is TRBV12-3 or TRBV12-4 and J usage is TRBJ2-3, with TRBD1 identical over 7 bases. The length of the CDR3 is 15 residues. V gave up 2 bases and J gave up 3 bases; unmatched junction bases: 5. The CDR3 DNA reads TGTGCCAGCAGTTTACGACAGGGTAGAACAGATACGCAGTATTTT. Amino acids: CASSLRQGRTDTQYF.

The chain combines TRBV5-1 with TRBJ2-1; tentative D call: TRBD2 (5 bases). CDR3 length equals 15 residues. V lost 0 bases to trimming and J lost 2 bases, with 9 bases between them. Germline CDR1 and CDR2: SGHRS and YFSETQ. In DNA form, the CDR3 reads TGCGCCAGCAGCTTGGACGGGGAGACCTACAATGAGCAGTTCTTC. It specifies CASSLDGETYNEQFF.

This chain joins TRBV20-1 and TRBJ1-1; TRBD1 matches at 9 bases. Germline V gene lookup returns CDR1 DFQATT and CDR2 SNEGSKA (reference sequence). V lost 0 bases and J lost 4; bases outside the gene matches: 9. This CDR3 is 16 amino acids long. In DNA, the CDR3 is TGCAGTGCTAGAGAACCAACAGGGGGCTGGGGCACTGAAGCTTTCTTT. Translated: CSAREPTGGWGTEAFF.